One sample yielded the 4 T cell receptor beta chains listed below, sequenced in a study of CD8 T cells in ankylosing spondylitis (dated by TCRdb to 2016 to 2017). Library construction relied on 5' RACE. Sequencing was carried out with an Illumina HiSeq 2500. TCRdb reanalyzed the raw reads on its own, using fastp at Q25 for trimming and MiXCR for clone calling, and kept in-frame beta chains. Rows are combined by CDR3 protein, so each entry shows the most common genes and DNA. Recorded for this sample are 300,000 to 350,000 distinct CDR3 sequences; around 20% of them occurred a single time. The top ten clonotypes cover roughly 3.4% of the sample. The sample comprised blood, either unsorted or a sorted T cell fraction (not recorded which). The source of these receptors is a female donor with ankylosing spondylitis or in good health (not recorded which).

The rearrangement uses TRBV10-3 and TRBJ2-7; D is possibly TRBD2 (5 bases). V lost 2 bases and J lost 2, with 16 bases in between. The length of the CDR3 is 16 residues. The germline gives CDR1 ENHRY, CDR2 SYGVKD. The CDR3 loop is CAISEDRGFNTYEQYF. In nucleotides, the CDR3 is TGTGCCATCAGTGAGGACCGGGGTTTCAATACCTACGAGCAGTACTTC.

This clonotype appeared many times. CDR3 in amino acids: CASSTDGQSFTDTQYF. The CDR3 DNA is TGCGCCAGCAGCACCGACGGACAGAGTTTTACGGATACGCAGTATTTT. The V gene is TRBV5-1, the J gene TRBJ2-3, with D perhaps TRBD1 (6 bases). The CDR3 is 16 residues long. Trimming cost V 4 bases and J 6 bases, with 21 bases left between them. Germline V gene data show CDR1 as SGHRS and CDR2 as YFSETQ.

At least ten counts were recorded for this clonotype. This sequence joins TRBV12-3 or TRBV12-4 and TRBJ2-1; no firm D call. V was cut by 5 bases and J by 8 bases, with 10 bases left in between. This CDR3 has 12 amino acids. CDR3 amino acids: CASSRKRHEQFF. CDR3 sequence (DNA): TGTGCCAGCAGTCGGAAAAGGCATGAGCAGTTCTTC.

This clonotype was seen a handful of times. The chain joins TRBV12-3 or TRBV12-4 to TRBJ2-2; no firm D call. This CDR3 spans 15 amino acids. The germline V and J ends were trimmed by 1 base and 7 bases, with 13 bases remaining between them. CDR3 nucleotides: TGTGCCAGCAGTTTAGGGGCCTTAAGTGGCGGGGAGCTGTTTTTT. Translating gives CASSLGALSGGELFF.